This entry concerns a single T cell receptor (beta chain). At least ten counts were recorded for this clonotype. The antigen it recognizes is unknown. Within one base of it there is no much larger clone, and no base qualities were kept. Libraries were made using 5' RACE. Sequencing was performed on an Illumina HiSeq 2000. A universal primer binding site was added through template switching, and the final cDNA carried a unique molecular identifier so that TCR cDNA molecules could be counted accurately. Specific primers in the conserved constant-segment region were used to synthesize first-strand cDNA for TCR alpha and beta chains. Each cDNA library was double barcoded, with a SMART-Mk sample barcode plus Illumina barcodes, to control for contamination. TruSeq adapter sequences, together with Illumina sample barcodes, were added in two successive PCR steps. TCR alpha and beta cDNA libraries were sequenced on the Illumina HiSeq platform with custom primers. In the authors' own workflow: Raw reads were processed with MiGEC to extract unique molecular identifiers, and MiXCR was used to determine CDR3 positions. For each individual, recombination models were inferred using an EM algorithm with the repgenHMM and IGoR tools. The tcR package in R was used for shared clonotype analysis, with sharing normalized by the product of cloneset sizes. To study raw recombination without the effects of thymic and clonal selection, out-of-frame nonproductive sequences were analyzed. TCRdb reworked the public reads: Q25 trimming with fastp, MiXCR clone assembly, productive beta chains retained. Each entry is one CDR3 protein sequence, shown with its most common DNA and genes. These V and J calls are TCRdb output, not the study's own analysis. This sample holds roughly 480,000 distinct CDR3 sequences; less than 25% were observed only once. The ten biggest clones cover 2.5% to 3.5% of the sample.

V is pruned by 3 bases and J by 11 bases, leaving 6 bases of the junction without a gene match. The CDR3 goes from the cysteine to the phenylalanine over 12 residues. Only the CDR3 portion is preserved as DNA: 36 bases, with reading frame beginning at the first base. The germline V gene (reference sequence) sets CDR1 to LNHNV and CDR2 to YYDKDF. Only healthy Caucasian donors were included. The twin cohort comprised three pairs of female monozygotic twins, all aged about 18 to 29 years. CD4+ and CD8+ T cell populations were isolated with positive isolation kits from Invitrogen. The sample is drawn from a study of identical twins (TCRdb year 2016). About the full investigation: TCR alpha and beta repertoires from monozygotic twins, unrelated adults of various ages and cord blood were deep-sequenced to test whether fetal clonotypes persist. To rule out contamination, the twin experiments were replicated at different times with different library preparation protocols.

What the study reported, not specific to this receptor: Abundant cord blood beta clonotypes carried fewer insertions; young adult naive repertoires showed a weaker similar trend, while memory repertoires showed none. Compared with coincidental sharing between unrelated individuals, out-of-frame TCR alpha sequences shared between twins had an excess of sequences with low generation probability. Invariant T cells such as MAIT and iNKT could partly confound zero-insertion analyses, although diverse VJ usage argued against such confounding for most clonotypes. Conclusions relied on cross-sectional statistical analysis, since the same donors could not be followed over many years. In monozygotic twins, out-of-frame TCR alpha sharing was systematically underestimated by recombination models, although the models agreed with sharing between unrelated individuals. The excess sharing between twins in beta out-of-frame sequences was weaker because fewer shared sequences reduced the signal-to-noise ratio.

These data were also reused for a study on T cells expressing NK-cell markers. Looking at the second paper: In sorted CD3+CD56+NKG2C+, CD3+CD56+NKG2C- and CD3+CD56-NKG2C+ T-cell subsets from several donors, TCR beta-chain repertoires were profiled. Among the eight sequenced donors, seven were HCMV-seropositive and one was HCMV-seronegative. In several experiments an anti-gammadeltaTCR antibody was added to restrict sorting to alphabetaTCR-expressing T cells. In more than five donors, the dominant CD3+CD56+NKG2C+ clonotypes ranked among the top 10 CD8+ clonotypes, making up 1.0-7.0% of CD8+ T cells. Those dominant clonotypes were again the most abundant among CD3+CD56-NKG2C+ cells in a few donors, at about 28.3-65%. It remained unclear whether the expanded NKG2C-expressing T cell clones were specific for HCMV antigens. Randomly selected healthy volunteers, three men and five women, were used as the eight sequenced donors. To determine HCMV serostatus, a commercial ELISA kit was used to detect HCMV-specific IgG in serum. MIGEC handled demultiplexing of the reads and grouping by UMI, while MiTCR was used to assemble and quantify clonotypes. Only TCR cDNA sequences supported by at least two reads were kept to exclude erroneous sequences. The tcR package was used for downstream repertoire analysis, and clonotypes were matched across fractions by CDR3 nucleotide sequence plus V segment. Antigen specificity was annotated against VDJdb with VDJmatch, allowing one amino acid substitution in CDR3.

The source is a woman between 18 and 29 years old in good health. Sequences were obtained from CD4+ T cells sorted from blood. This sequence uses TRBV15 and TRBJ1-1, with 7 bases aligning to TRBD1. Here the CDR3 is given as CATSRVQGWAFF. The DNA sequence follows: TGTGCCACCAGCAGGGTACAGGGGTGGGCTTTCTTT.